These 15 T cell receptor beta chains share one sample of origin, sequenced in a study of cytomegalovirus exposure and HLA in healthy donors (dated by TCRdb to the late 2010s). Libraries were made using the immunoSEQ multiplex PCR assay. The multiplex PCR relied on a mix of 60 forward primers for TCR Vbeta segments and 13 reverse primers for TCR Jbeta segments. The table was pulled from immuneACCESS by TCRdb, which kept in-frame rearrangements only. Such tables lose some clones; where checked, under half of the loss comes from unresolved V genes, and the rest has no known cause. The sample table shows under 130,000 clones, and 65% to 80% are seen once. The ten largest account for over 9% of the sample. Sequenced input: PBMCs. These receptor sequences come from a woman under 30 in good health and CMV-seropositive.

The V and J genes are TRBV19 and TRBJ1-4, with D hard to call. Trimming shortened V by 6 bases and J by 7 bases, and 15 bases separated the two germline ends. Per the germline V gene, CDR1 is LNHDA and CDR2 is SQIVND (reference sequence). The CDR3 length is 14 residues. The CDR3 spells CASRGDVSREKLFF. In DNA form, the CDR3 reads TGTGCCAGTAGGGGAGACGTCTCCCGTGAAAAACTGTTTTTT.

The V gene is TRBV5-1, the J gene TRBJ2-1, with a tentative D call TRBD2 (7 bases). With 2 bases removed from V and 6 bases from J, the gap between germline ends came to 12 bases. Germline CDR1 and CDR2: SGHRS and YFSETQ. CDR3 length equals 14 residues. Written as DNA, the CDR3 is TGCGCCAGCAGCTTCCGGGGGGCAGCCAATGAGCAGTTCTTC. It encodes CASSFRGAANEQFF.

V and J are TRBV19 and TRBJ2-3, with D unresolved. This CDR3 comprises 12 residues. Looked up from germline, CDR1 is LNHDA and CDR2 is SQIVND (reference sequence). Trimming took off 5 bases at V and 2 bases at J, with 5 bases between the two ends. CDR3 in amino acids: CASSPSTDTQYF. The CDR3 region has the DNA TGTGCCAGTAGTCCTTCCACAGATACGCAGTATTTT.

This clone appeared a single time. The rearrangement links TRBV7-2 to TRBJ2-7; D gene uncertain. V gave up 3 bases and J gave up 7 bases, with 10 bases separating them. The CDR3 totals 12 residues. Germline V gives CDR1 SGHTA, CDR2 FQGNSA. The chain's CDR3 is CASSFTFGEQYF. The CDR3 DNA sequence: TGTGCCAGCAGCTTTACGTTCGGGGAGCAGTACTTC.

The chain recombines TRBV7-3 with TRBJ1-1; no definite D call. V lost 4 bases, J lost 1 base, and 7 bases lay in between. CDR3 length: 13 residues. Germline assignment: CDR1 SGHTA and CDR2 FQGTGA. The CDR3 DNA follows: TGTGCCAGCAGCTCGGAGAGGAACACTGAAGCTTTCTTT. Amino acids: CASSSERNTEAFF.

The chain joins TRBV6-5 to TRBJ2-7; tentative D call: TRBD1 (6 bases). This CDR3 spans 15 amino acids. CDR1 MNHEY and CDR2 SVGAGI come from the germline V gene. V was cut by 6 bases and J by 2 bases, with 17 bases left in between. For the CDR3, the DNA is TGTGCCAGCAGGCCACTAAGCCAGGGGACCTACGAGCAGTACTTC. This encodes CASRPLSQGTYEQYF.

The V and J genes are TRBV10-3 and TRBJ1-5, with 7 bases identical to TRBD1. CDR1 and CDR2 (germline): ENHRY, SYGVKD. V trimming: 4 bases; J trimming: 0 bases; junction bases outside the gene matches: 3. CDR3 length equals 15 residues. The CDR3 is CAISVTGDSNQPQHF. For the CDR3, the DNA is TGTGCCATCAGTGTAACAGGGGATAGCAATCAGCCCCAGCATTTT.

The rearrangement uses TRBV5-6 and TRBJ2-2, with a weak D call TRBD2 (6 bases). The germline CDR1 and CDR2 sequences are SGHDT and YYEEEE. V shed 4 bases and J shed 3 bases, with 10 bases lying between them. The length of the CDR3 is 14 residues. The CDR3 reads CASSRDFDTGELFF. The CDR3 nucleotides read TGTGCCAGCAGCCGGGACTTCGACACCGGGGAGCTGTTTTTT.

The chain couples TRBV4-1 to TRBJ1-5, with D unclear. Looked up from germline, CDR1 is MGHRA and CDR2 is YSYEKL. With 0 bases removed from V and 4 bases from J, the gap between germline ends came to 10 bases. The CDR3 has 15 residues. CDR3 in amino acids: CASSQDIQINQPQHF. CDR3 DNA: TGCGCCAGCAGCCAAGACATACAGATAAATCAGCCCCAGCATTTT.

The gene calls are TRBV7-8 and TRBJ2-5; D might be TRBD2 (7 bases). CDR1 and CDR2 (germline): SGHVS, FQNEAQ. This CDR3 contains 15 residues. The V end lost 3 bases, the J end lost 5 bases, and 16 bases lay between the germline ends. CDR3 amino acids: CASSLTPGGGETQYF. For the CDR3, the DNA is TGTGCCAGCAGCTTGACCCCGGGGGGCGGGGAGACCCAGTACTTC.

This CDR3 is CASSFGGITEAFF. The DNA for the CDR3 is TGTGCCAGCAGCTTCGGGGGGATCACTGAAGCTTTCTTT. The rearrangement links TRBV7-3 to TRBJ1-1; D is possibly TRBD1 (5 bases). V was trimmed by 3 bases and J by 4 bases, leaving 9 bases between them. The germline CDR1 and CDR2 sequences are SGHTA and FQGTGA. CDR3 length: 13 residues.

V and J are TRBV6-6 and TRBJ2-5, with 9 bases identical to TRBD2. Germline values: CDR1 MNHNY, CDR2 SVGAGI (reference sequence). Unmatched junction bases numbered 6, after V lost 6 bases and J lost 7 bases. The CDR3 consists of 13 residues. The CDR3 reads CASRKGLAGTQYF. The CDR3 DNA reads TGTGCCAGCAGAAAGGGACTAGCTGGGACCCAGTACTTC.

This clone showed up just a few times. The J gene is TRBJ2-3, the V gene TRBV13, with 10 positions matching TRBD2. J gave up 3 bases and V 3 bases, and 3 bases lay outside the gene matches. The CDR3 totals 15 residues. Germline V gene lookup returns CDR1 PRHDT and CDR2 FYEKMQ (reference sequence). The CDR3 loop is CASSLGLAWTDTQYF. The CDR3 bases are TGTGCCAGCAGCTTGGGACTAGCGTGGACAGATACGCAGTATTTT.

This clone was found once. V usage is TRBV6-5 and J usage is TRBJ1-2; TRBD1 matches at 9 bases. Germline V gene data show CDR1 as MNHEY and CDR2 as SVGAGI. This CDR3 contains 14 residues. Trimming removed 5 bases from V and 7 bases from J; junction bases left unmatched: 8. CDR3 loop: CASSPYRGLGGYTF. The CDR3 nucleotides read TGTGCCAGCAGTCCATACAGGGGGCTCGGTGGCTACACCTTC.

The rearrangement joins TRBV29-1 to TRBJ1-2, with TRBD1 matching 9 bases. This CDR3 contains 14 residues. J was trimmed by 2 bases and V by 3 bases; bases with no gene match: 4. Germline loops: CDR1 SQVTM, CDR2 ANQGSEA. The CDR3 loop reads CSVERGQGNYGYTF. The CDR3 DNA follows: TGCAGCGTTGAGAGGGGACAGGGCAACTATGGCTACACCTTC. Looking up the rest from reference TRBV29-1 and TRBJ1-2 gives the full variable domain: SAVISQKPSRDICQRGTSLTIQCQVDSQVTMMFWYRQQPGQSLTLIATANQGSEATYESGFVIDKFPISRPNLTFSTLTVSNMSPEDSSIYLCSVERGQGNYGYTFGSGTRLTVV.